Sequencing of this TCR beta chain was carried out in a study of T cell responses to AZD1222 COVID-19 vaccine. Only in-frame clones appear in the TCRdb table, and some are missing; sequencing was by immunoSEQ multiplex PCR. The sample includes tens of thousands of clones, 85% to 90% of them seen just once. Study-wide findings and caveats: There were mostly white British donors and more females than males, and clonal diversity was possibly underestimated.

Turning to this clone: No antigen is known for it.

Germline CDR1 MNHEY, CDR2 SVGAGI. The CDR3 runs 14 residues. J gave up 4 bases and V 8 bases, and 6 bases lay outside the gene matches. This clonotype was sampled from an adult who received the AZD1222 COVID-19 vaccine. This chain connects TRBV6-5 to TRBJ1-3; 9 nucleotides agree with TRBD1. The sample in question was peripheral blood, obtained 28 days after the second AZD1222 dose. DNA of the CDR3: TGTGCCAGCGGCGACAGGGGGGCCGGAAACACCATATATTTT. It is translated as CASGDRGAGNTIYF.